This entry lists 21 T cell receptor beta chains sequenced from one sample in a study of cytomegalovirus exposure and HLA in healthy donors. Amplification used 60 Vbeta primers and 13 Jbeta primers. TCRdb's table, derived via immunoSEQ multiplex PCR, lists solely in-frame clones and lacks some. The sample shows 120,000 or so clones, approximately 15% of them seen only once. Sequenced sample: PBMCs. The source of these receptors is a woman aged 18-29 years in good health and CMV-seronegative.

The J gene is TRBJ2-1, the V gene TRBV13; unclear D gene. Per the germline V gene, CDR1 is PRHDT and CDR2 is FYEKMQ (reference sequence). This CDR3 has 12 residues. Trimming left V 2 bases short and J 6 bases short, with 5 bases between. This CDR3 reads CASSLRGNEQFF. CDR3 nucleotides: TGTGCCAGCAGCTTAAGAGGCAATGAGCAGTTCTTC. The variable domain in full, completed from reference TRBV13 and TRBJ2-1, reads AAGVIQSPRHLIKEKRETATLKCYPIPRHDTVYWYQQGPGQDPQFLISFYEKMQSDKGSIPDRFSAQQFSDYHSELNMSSLELGDSALYFCASSLRGNEQFFGPGTRLTVL.

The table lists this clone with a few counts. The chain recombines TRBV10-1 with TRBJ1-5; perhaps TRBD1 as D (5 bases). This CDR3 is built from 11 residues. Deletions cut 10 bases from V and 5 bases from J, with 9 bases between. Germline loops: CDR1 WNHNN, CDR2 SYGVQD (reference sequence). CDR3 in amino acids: CATTRDQPQHF. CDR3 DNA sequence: TGCGCCACCACCAGGGATCAGCCCCAGCATTTT.

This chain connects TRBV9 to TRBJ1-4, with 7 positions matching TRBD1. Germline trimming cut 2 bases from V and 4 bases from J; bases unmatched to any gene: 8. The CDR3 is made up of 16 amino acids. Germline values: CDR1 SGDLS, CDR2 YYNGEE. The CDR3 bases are TGTGCCAGCAGCGTTGGAGGGGGCGCGGGTAATGAAAAACTGTTTTTT. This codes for CASSVGGGAGNEKLFF.

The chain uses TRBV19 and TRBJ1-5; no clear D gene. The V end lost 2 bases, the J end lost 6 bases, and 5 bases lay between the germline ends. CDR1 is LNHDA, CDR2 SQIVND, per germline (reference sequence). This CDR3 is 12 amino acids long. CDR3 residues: CASSIMAQPQHF. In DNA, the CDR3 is TGTGCCAGTAGTATAATGGCTCAGCCCCAGCATTTT.

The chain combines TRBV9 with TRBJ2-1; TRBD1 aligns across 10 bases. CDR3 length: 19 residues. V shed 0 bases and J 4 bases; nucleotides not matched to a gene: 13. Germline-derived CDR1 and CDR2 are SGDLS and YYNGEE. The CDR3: CASSVATGTGAPLYNEQFF. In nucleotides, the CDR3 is TGTGCCAGCAGCGTAGCTACTGGGACAGGGGCGCCCCTATACAATGAGCAGTTCTTC.

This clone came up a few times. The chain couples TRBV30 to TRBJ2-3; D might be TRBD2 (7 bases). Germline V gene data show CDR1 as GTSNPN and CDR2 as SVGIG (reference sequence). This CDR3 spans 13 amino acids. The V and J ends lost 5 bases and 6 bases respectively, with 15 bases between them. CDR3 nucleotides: TGTGCCTGGCTACTTGGGGGGGCGGATACGCAGTATTTT. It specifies CAWLLGGADTQYF.

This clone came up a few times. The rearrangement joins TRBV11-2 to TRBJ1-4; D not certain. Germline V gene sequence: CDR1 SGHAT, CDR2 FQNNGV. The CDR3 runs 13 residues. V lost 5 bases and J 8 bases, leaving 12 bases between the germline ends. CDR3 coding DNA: TGTGCCAGCAGCCGGAGGGCTGAGGAAAAACTGTTTTTT. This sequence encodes CASSRRAEEKLFF.

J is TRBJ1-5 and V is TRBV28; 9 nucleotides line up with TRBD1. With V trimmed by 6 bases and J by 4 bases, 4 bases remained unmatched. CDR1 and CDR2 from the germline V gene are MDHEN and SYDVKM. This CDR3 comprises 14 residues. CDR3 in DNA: TGTGCCAGCAGGGCGGGGACAGGGAATCAGCCCCAGCATTTT. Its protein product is CASRAGTGNQPQHF.

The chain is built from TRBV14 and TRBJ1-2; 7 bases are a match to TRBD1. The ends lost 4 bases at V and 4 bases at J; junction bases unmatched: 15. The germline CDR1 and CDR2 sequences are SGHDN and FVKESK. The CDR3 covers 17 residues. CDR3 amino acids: CASSLRTGSGTLYGYTF. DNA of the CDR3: TGTGCCAGCAGCCTAAGGACAGGCTCTGGGACCCTCTATGGCTACACCTTC. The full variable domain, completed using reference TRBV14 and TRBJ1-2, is EAGVTQFPSHSVIEKGQTVTLRCDPISGHDNLYWYRRVMGKEIKFLLHFVKESKQDESGMPNNRFLAERTGGTYSTLKVQPAELEDSGVYFCASSLRTGSGTLYGYTFGSGTRLTVV.

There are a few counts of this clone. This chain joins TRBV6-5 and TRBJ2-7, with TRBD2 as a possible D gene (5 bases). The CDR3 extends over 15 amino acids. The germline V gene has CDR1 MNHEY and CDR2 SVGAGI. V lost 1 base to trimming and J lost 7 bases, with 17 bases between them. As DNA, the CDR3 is TGTGCCAGCAGTTACTTCGGTTTCACCGGAGGAGAGCAGTACTTC. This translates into CASSYFGFTGGEQYF.

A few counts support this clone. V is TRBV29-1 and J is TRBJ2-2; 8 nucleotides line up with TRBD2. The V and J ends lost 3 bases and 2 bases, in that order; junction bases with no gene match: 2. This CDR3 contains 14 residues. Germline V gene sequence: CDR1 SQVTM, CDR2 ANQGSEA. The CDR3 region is CSVDAGGNTGELFF. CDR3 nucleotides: TGCAGCGTTGATGCGGGGGGCAACACCGGGGAGCTGTTTTTT.

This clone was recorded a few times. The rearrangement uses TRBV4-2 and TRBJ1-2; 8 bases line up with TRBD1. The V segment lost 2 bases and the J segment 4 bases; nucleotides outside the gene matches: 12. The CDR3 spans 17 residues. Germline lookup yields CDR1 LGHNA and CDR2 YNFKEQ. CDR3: CASSQPHDRGDLYGYTF. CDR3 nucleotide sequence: TGTGCCAGCAGCCAACCCCACGACAGGGGCGATCTCTATGGCTACACCTTC.

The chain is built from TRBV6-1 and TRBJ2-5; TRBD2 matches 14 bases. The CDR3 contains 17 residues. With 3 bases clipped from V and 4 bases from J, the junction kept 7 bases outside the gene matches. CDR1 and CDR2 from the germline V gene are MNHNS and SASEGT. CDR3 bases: TGTGCCAGCAGTGAGCGACTAGCGGGAGGGCTTGTAGAGACCCAGTACTTC. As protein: CASSERLAGGLVETQYF.

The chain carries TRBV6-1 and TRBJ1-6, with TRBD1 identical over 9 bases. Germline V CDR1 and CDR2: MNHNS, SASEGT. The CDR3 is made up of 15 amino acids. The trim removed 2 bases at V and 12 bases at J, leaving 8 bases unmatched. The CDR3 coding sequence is TGTGCCAGCAGTGAAATCGGGACAGGGTATAAACCCCTCCACTTT. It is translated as CASSEIGTGYKPLHF.

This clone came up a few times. For the CDR3, the DNA is TGCGCCAGCAGCAGGTCCGGGACAGATGAAAAACTGTTTTTT. Residues: CASSRSGTDEKLFF. This chain connects TRBV5-1 to TRBJ1-4; 7 bases align to TRBD1. The V gene's germline CDR1 is SGHRS and CDR2 YFSETQ. V was clipped by 4 bases and J by 6 bases; unmatched bases: 6. CDR3 length: 14 residues. Combining the CDR3 with reference TRBV5-1 and TRBJ1-4 gives the whole variable domain KAGVTQTPRYLIKTRGQQVTLSCSPISGHRSVSWYQQTPGQGLQFLFEYFSETQRNKGNFPGRFSGRQFSNSRSEMNVSTLELGDSALYLCASSRSGTDEKLFFGSGTQLSVL.

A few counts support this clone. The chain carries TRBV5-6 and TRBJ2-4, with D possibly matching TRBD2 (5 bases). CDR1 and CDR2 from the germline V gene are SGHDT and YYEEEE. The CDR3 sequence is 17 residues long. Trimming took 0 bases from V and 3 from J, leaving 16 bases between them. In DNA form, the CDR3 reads TGTGCCAGCAGCTTGGGGGAGACAAGGTTGGGCAAAAACATTCAGTACTTC. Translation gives CASSLGETRLGKNIQYF.

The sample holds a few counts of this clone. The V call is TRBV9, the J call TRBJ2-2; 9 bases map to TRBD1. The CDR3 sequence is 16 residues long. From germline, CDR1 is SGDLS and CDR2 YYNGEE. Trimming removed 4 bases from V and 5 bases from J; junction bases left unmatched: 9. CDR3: CASSPEDRGFTGELFF. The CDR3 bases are TGTGCCAGCAGCCCCGAGGACAGGGGTTTTACCGGGGAGCTGTTTTTT. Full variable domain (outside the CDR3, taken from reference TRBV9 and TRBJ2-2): DSGVTQTPKHLITATGQRVTLRCSPRSGDLSVYWYQQSLDQGLQFLIQYYNGEERAKGNILERFSAQQFPDLHSELNLSSLELGDSALYFCASSPEDRGFTGELFFGEGSRLTVL.

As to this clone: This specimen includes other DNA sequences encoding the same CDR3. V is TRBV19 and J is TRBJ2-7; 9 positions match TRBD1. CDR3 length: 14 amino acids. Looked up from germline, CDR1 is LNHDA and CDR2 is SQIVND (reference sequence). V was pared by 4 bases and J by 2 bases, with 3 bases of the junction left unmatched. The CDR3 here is CASSRDRGAYEQYF. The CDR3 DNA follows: TGTGCCAGTAGTAGAGACAGGGGGGCCTACGAGCAGTACTTC.

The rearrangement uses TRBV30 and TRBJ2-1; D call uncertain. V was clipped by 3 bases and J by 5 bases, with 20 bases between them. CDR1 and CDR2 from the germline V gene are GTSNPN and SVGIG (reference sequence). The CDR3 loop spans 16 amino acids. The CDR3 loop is CAWRALIIPPNNEQFF. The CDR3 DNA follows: TGTGCCTGGAGGGCTTTGATAATCCCCCCGAACAATGAGCAGTTCTTC.

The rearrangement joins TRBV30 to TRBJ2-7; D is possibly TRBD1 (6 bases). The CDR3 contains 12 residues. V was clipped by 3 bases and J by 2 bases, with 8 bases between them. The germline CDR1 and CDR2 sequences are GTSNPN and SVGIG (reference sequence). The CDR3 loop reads CAWSRGTYEQYF. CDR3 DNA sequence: TGTGCCTGGAGCAGGGGTACCTACGAGCAGTACTTC.

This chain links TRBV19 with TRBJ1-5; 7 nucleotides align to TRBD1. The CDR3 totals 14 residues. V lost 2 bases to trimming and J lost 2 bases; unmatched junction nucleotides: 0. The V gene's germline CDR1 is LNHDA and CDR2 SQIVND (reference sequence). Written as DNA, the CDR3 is TGTGCCAGTAGTATAACAGGGGGCAATCAGCCCCAGCATTTT. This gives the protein CASSITGGNQPQHF.